This T cell receptor beta chain was sequenced in a study of Graves' ophthalmopathy and Graves' hyperthyroidism. This clonotype was picked up one time. TCR beta CDR3 regions were amplified from RNA transcripts. After a first-round RT-PCR with HTBI primers, a second-round multiplex PCR was run. TCRdb passed the multiplex PCR reads through MiXCR, listing each CDR3 protein once. This table holds hundreds of thousands of distinct CDR3 sequences, roughly two fifths found once. Ophthalmopathy donors' eye disease showed moderate-to-severe activity, CAS of at least 3, NOSPECS of at least 4 and duration under 3 months. The study excluded patients with other autoimmune diseases, uncontrolled infections, pregnancy or lactation. The CDR3 spans 14 residues. V lost 3 bases, J lost 7 bases, and 13 bases lay in between. CDR1 SGDLS and CDR2 YYNGEE come from the germline V gene.

This TCR was sampled from an adult man with Graves' ophthalmopathy. Source material: peripheral blood. The rearrangement uses TRBV9 and TRBJ1-4; tentative D call: TRBD1 (6 bases). The CDR3, as DNA: TGTGCCAGCAGCGAGTCGGGGGCAGGTGAAAAACTGTTTTTT. Its protein is CASSESGAGEKLFF.